The rows below give T cell receptor beta chains drawn from one sample of a study of blood T cell repertoires in COVID-19. Assay: immunoSEQ multiplex PCR; the TCRdb copy retains only in-frame clones and omits some. Of roughly 250,000 clones listed, roughly 88% were seen once; the top ten hold about 1.2%. Material for sequencing was PBMCs or T cells enriched from blood (not recorded which). These receptors all stem from a woman in her 40s with acute COVID-19. CDR3s include the opening cysteine and the closing phenylalanine or tryptophan. The D gene is left open where the match is weak. The size of a clone is reported for some rows only, either as once, few or many, or as a class for expanded clones.

abundance	v_gene	len	d_gene	j_gene	CDR3aa	CDR3nt
NA	TRBV5-1	18	NA	TRBJ1-2	CASSLGFVGSAANYGYTF	TGCGCCAGCAGCTTGGGGTTTGTAGGGAGCGCGGCTAACTATGGCTACACCTTC
NA	TRBV11-3	11	NA	TRBJ2-1	CASSLGGGPIF	TGTGCCAGCAGCTTAGGAGGCGGGCCTATCTTC
NA	TRBV9	13	TRBD1	TRBJ1-5	CASSGQGDQPQHF	TGTGCCAGCAGCGGACAGGGGGATCAGCCCCAGCATTTT
NA	TRBV12-3/TRBV12-4	13	TRBD1	TRBJ1-2	CASRDRVGYGYTF	TGTGCCAGCAGGGACAGGGTTGGGTATGGCTACACCTTC
NA	TRBV5-4	15	TRBD1	TRBJ1-1	CASSSGTARNTEAFF	TGTGCCAGCAGCTCGGGGACAGCTCGGAACACTGAAGCTTTCTTT
few	TRBV19	17	NA	TRBJ1-3	CASSPQGQVLSGNTIYF	TGTGCCAGTAGTCCACAGGGCCAGGTCCTCTCTGGAAACACCATATATTTT
NA	TRBV25-1	15	NA	TRBJ1-1	CASSESGRGGTEAFF	TGTGCCAGCAGTGAATCCGGGAGGGGAGGCACCGAAGCTTTCTTT
NA	TRBV19	15	TRBD2	TRBJ2-5	CASSIASSGRVTQYF	TGTGCCAGTAGTATAGCCTCTAGCGGGAGAGTGACCCAGTACTTC
few	TRBV27	16	NA	TRBJ2-5	CASSPWAGGLQETQYF	TGTGCCAGCAGTCCTTGGGCCGGGGGACTCCAAGAGACCCAGTACTTC
few	TRBV12-3/TRBV12-4	13	NA	TRBJ1-1	CASSLLTDTEAFF	TGTGCCAGCAGTTTACTGACAGACACTGAAGCTTTCTTT
NA	TRBV2	13	TRBD2	TRBJ2-3	CASRDSGTDTQYF	TGTGCCAGCCGGGATAGCGGGACAGATACGCAGTATTTT
NA	TRBV13	17	TRBD1	TRBJ2-2	CASSSEDRGLYTGELFF	TGTGCCAGCAGCAGCGAAGACAGGGGGTTATACACCGGGGAGCTGTTTTTT
NA	TRBV5-1	15	NA	TRBJ2-2	CASRPGHLNTGELFF	TGCGCCAGCAGGCCGGGACACTTGAACACCGGGGAGCTGTTTTTT
NA	TRBV3-1/TRBV3-2	13	NA	TRBJ1-5	CASSQAAGEPQHF	TGTGCCAGCAGCCAAGCCGCAGGGGAGCCCCAGCATTTT
NA	TRBV3-1/TRBV3-2	14	TRBD2	TRBJ2-3	CASSIAGYSDTQYF	TGTGCCAGCAGTATAGCGGGTTACTCAGATACGCAGTATTTT
NA	TRBV25-1	12	NA	TRBJ1-6	CASSDRLTPLHF	TGTGCCAGCAGTGATCGGTTGACACCCCTCCACTTT
NA	TRBV10-3	14	TRBD2	TRBJ2-7	CAISENGRAGEQYF	TGTGCCATCAGTGAGAACGGGAGGGCCGGGGAGCAGTACTTC
NA	TRBV18	17	NA	TRBJ1-5	CASSPYGTLYSNQPQHF	TGTGCCAGCTCACCTTACGGGACACTATATAGCAATCAGCCCCAGCATTTT
NA	TRBV10-3	13	TRBD2	TRBJ2-1	CAAGTSGHNEQFF	TGTGCCGCGGGGACTAGCGGACACAATGAGCAGTTCTTC
NA	TRBV5-1	15	TRBD1	TRBJ1-5	CASSLEGTGDQPQHF	TGCGCCAGCAGCTTGGAAGGGACAGGGGATCAGCCCCAGCATTTT
NA	TRBV9	15	TRBD1	TRBJ2-3	CASSTERQGADTQYF	TGTGCCAGCAGCACAGAACGACAGGGGGCAGATACGCAGTATTTT
NA	TRBV9	15	TRBD1	TRBJ2-5	CASSRPGTVQETQYF	TGTGCCAGCAGCCGACCTGGGACAGTTCAAGAGACCCAGTACTTC
NA	TRBV3-1/TRBV3-2	14	NA	TRBJ1-3	CASSPNLLEDTIYF	TGTGCCAGCAGTCCTAACCTCCTCGAGGACACCATATATTTT
NA	TRBV9	13	NA	TRBJ1-5	CASSSYSNQPQHF	TGTGCCAGCAGCTCTTATAGCAATCAGCCCCAGCATTTT
NA	TRBV3-1/TRBV3-2	18	TRBD2	TRBJ2-1	CASSQDSVGSSGGNEQFF	TGTGCCAGCAGCCAAGATAGTGTTGGGTCTAGCGGCGGGAATGAGCAGTTCTTC
NA	TRBV19	13	TRBD1	TRBJ2-1	CASIPGGMNEQFF	TGTGCCAGTATCCCAGGGGGCATGAATGAGCAGTTCTTC
NA	TRBV5-1	17	TRBD2	TRBJ2-3	CASSSSTSGGGTDTQYF	TGCGCCAGCAGCTCATCGACTAGCGGGGGAGGGACAGATACGCAGTATTTT
NA	TRBV29-1	11	NA	TRBJ2-5	CSVERSETQYF	TGCAGCGTTGAGCGTTCCGAGACCCAGTACTTC
NA	TRBV12-5	15	NA	TRBJ2-1	CASGLGLGDAGEQFF	TGTGCTAGTGGTTTGGGACTAGGCGACGCCGGTGAGCAGTTCTTC
NA	TRBV27	14	NA	TRBJ1-1	CASSLRWMNTEAFF	TGTGCCAGCAGTTTGAGGTGGATGAACACTGAAGCTTTCTTT
NA	TRBV2	15	TRBD1	TRBJ2-4	CASSDRGPAKNIQYF	TGTGCCAGCAGTGACAGGGGGCCGGCCAAAAACATTCAGTACTTC
NA	TRBV7-2	18	TRBD1	TRBJ2-7	CASSTGQGPLSSFYEQYF	TGTGCCAGCAGCACGGGACAGGGGCCGTTATCCTCTTTCTACGAGCAGTACTTC
NA	TRBV6-5	15	NA	TRBJ1-3	CASSTAVPGGNTIYF	TGTGCCAGCAGTACCGCGGTTCCAGGGGGAAACACCATATATTTT
NA	TRBV19	15	TRBD1	TRBJ1-2	CATRQKAGGSYGYTF	TGTGCCACCAGGCAGAAGGCAGGGGGCAGCTATGGCTACACCTTC
once	TRBV19	18	TRBD1	TRBJ1-1	CASSPSPGTATMNTEAFF	TGTGCCAGTAGTCCAAGCCCAGGGACAGCCACTATGAACACTGAAGCTTTCTTT
NA	TRBV4-3	15	NA	TRBJ2-1	CASSQESSGYNEQFF	TGCGCCAGCAGCCAAGAGTCTTCCGGGTACAATGAGCAGTTCTTC
NA	TRBV2	13	NA	TRBJ2-5	CASSGDATETQYF	TGTGCCAGCAGCGGAGACGCAACAGAGACCCAGTACTTC
once	TRBV2	14	NA	TRBJ1-4	CASRSRDTNEKLFF	TGTGCCAGCAGGAGCAGGGATACTAATGAAAAACTGTTTTTT
NA	TRBV27	16	TRBD2	TRBJ2-5	CASSQRTSGRQETQYF	TGTGCCAGCAGCCAACGGACTAGCGGGAGGCAAGAGACCCAGTACTTC
NA	TRBV19	15	TRBD2	TRBJ2-7	CASSIGTSGANEQYF	TGTGCCAGTAGTATAGGGACTAGCGGGGCCAACGAGCAGTACTTC
NA	TRBV19	13	NA	TRBJ2-2	CASRRSLAGELFF	TGTGCCAGTAGGCGAAGCTTGGCCGGGGAGCTGTTTTTT
NA	TRBV12-3/TRBV12-4	11	NA	TRBJ2-1	CASSLYNEQFF	TGTGCCAGCAGCCTATACAATGAGCAGTTCTTC
NA	TRBV18	16	NA	TRBJ1-4	CASSPIGQAIGEKLFF	TGTGCCAGCTCACCGATTGGCCAGGCAATTGGGGAAAAACTGTTTTTT